These T cell receptor beta chains were read from a single sample in a study of vaccination and CD4 T cells after COVID-19. MiXCR, applied by TCRdb to the PCR reads, yields one record per CDR3 protein. Of under 20,000 distinct CDR3 sequences in the sample, 43% were seen once. These receptors are not linked to any known antigen. The specimen was CD4+ T cells from blood, cultured in vitro, collected after SARS-CoV-2 vaccination. The origin of the receptors is a human donor who had recovered from COVID-19. CDR3s include the opening cysteine and the closing phenylalanine or tryptophan. A D gene is named only where the DNA matches it firmly. Expanded clones are given a class, and other clones once, few, many or no size at all.

size: NA
D: TRBD1
J: TRBJ2-2
V: TRBV2
CDR3: CASSGLDRAWGGELFF
DNA: TGTGCCAGCAGTGGATTGGACAGGGCGTGGGGCGGGGAGCTGTTTTTT

size: NA
D: NA
J: TRBJ2-1
V: TRBV20-1
CDR3: CSARREQRPSYNEQFF
DNA: TGCAGTGCTAGGAGGGAGCAACGGCCCTCCTACAATGAGCAGTTCTTC

size: few
D: NA
J: TRBJ2-1
V: TRBV20-1
CDR3: CSARDSPTRSNEQFF
DNA: TGCAGTGCTAGAGATAGCCCGACCCGGTCTAATGAGCAGTTCTTC

size: NA
D: NA
J: TRBJ2-4
V: TRBV7-2
CDR3: CASSPGTAYNIQYF
DNA: TGTGCCAGCAGCCCGGGGACGGCGTATAACATTCAGTACTTC

size: few
D: NA
J: TRBJ1-4
V: TRBV6-1
CDR3: CASRKTDENEKLFF
DNA: TGTGCCAGCAGGAAGACTGACGAGAATGAAAAACTGTTTTTT

size: NA
D: TRBD2
J: TRBJ2-4
V: TRBV4-1
CDR3: CASSQVSGGDKNIQYF
DNA: TGCGCCAGCAGCCAAGTGTCGGGGGGGGACAAAAACATTCAGTACTTC

size: few
D: NA
J: TRBJ1-1
V: TRBV25-1
CDR3: CASSAPWGSTEAFF
DNA: TGTGCCAGCAGTGCCCCCTGGGGGAGCACTGAAGCTTTCTTT

size: NA
D: TRBD2
J: TRBJ2-5
V: TRBV7-9
CDR3: CASSLQTSGQETQYF
DNA: TGTGCCAGCAGCCTCCAGACTAGCGGCCAAGAGACCCAGTACTTC

size: NA
D: NA
J: TRBJ2-4
V: TRBV6-1
CDR3: CASSTAGNIQYF
DNA: TGTGCCAGCAGTACCGCCGGAAACATTCAGTACTTC

size: NA
D: NA
J: TRBJ1-3
V: TRBV19
CDR3: CASSNQGHSGNTIYF
DNA: TGTGCCAGTAGTAACCAAGGACACTCTGGAAACACCATATATTTT

size: few
D: NA
J: TRBJ1-4
V: TRBV7-9
CDR3: CASSYRDTNEKLFF
DNA: TGTGCCAGCAGCTACAGGGATACGAATGAAAAACTGTTTTTT

size: NA
D: TRBD1
J: TRBJ1-3
V: TRBV7-2
CDR3: CASSSGTAATGNTIYF
DNA: TGTGCCAGCAGCTCCGGGACAGCAGCAACTGGAAACACCATATATTTT

size: few
D: NA
J: TRBJ1-1
V: TRBV6-2/TRBV6-3
CDR3: CASSYKTLSSLMNTEAFF
DNA: TGTGCCAGCAGTTACAAGACGCTCTCCAGTTTAATGAACACTGAAGCTTTCTTT

size: few
D: TRBD1
J: TRBJ2-5
V: TRBV20-1
CDR3: CSARDLDRGLETQYF
DNA: TGCAGTGCTAGAGATCTTGACAGGGGTTTGGAGACCCAGTACTTC

size: once
D: NA
J: TRBJ1-6
V: TRBV21-1
CDR3: CASSKNEDGISPLHF
DNA: TGTGCCAGCAGCAAAAACGAGGACGGAATCTCACCCCTCCACTTT

size: NA
D: NA
J: TRBJ1-2
V: TRBV5-4
CDR3: CASSFVQGFNYGYTF
DNA: TGTGCCAGCAGCTTCGTACAGGGCTTTAACTATGGCTACACCTTC

size: NA
D: NA
J: TRBJ2-7
V: TRBV2
CDR3: CASGPRNDEQYF
DNA: TGTGCCAGTGGGCCCAGGAACGACGAGCAGTACTTC

size: few
D: TRBD1
J: TRBJ1-1
V: TRBV6-1
CDR3: CASGGQGLYTEAFF
DNA: TGTGCCAGCGGGGGACAGGGATTATACACTGAAGCTTTCTTT

size: NA
D: TRBD2
J: TRBJ2-3
V: TRBV20-1
CDR3: CSASQSGRGTDTQYF
DNA: TGCAGTGCTAGCCAGAGCGGGAGGGGGACAGATACGCAGTATTTT

size: NA
D: NA
J: TRBJ2-7
V: TRBV27
CDR3: CASSLGVASHEQYF
DNA: TGTGCCAGCAGTTTGGGGGTAGCATCTCACGAGCAGTACTTC

size: NA
D: TRBD1
J: TRBJ1-6
V: TRBV7-9
CDR3: CASSTVTGANSPLHF
DNA: TGTGCCAGCAGCACAGTAACAGGGGCTAATTCACCCCTCCACTTT

size: NA
D: NA
J: TRBJ2-7
V: TRBV21-1
CDR3: CASSKFCRPLLGEQYF
DNA: TGTGCCAGCAGCAAATTTTGCAGGCCGCTTTTAGGCGAGCAGTACTTC

size: NA
D: NA
J: TRBJ1-6
V: TRBV30
CDR3: CAWSLWQAGNSPLHF
DNA: TGTGCCTGGAGTCTTTGGCAGGCGGGGAATTCACCCCTCCACTTT

size: NA
D: NA
J: TRBJ1-5
V: TRBV12-1
CDR3: CASSAQMSVADQPQHF
DNA: TGTGCCAGCAGCGCACAGATGTCCGTGGCCGATCAGCCCCAGCATTTT

size: once
D: NA
J: TRBJ2-1
V: TRBV20-1
CDR3: CSARDSSSSSYNEQFF
DNA: TGCAGTGCTAGAGATTCTAGCAGCAGCTCCTACAATGAGCAGTTCTTC

size: NA
D: TRBD1
J: TRBJ2-1
V: TRBV7-9
CDR3: CASSLGTGYNEQFF
DNA: TGTGCCAGCAGCTTAGGGACAGGCTACAATGAGCAGTTCTTC

size: few
D: NA
J: TRBJ1-1
V: TRBV2
CDR3: CASSDGDLMNTEAFF
DNA: TGTGCCAGCAGTGACGGGGACCTTATGAACACTGAAGCTTTCTTT

size: NA
D: TRBD2
J: TRBJ2-5
V: TRBV7-9
CDR3: CASRRAVAGRSETQYF
DNA: TGTGCCAGCAGGAGGGCTGTAGCGGGACGCTCGGAGACCCAGTACTTC

size: NA
D: TRBD2
J: TRBJ2-1
V: TRBV30
CDR3: CASDGLGTSGSYNEQFF
DNA: TGTGCCTCGGATGGGTTAGGGACTAGCGGTTCCTACAATGAGCAGTTCTTC

size: NA
D: NA
J: TRBJ1-1
V: TRBV21-1
CDR3: CASPWTQAFF
DNA: TGTGCCAGCCCATGGACACAGGCTTTCTTT

size: once
D: TRBD1
J: TRBJ2-5
V: TRBV6-1
CDR3: CASRAHDREETQYF
DNA: TGTGCCAGCAGGGCGCATGACAGGGAAGAGACCCAGTACTTC

size: NA
D: TRBD2
J: TRBJ2-3
V: TRBV15
CDR3: CATSRDGWRDTTGTSVDTQYF
DNA: TGTGCCACCAGCAGAGATGGTTGGAGGGACACAACCGGGACTAGCGTGGATACGCAGTATTTT

size: medium-sized
D: NA
J: TRBJ2-3
V: TRBV18
CDR3: CASSPSGAGADTQYF
DNA: TGTGCCAGCTCCCCGTCAGGGGCGGGCGCAGATACGCAGTATTTT

size: few
D: TRBD1
J: TRBJ2-5
V: TRBV12-3/TRBV12-4
CDR3: CASSMGQGQETQYF
DNA: TGTGCCAGCAGTATGGGACAGGGCCAAGAGACCCAGTACTTC

size: few
D: NA
J: TRBJ1-6
V: TRBV7-6
CDR3: CASSLLGHYNSPLHF
DNA: TGTGCCAGCAGCTTACTGGGCCACTATAATTCACCCCTCCACTTT

size: NA
D: NA
J: TRBJ1-2
V: TRBV19
CDR3: CASSMGGDGNYGYTF
DNA: TGTGCCAGTAGTATGGGCGGGGACGGTAACTATGGCTACACCTTC

size: NA
D: NA
J: TRBJ1-1
V: TRBV28
CDR3: CASSRPGLNTEAFF
DNA: TGTGCCAGCAGTAGACCGGGACTGAACACTGAAGCTTTCTTT

size: NA
D: NA
J: TRBJ2-1
V: TRBV10-3
CDR3: CAISESGVREQFF
DNA: TGTGCCATCAGTGAGTCAGGGGTTCGGGAGCAGTTCTTC

size: NA
D: TRBD2
J: TRBJ2-4
V: TRBV11-1
CDR3: CASSPSSGRAGFSKNIQYF
DNA: TGTGCCAGCAGCCCATCTAGCGGGAGGGCCGGTTTTTCCAAAAACATTCAGTACTTC

size: few
D: TRBD1
J: TRBJ1-6
V: TRBV30
CDR3: CAWSVTGTGSPLHF
DNA: TGTGCCTGGAGTGTAACAGGGACAGGATCACCCCTCCACTTT

size: medium-sized
D: NA
J: TRBJ2-2
V: TRBV6-1
CDR3: CASALRGGELFF
DNA: TGTGCCAGCGCCCTGAGAGGCGGGGAGCTGTTTTTT

size: NA
D: NA
J: TRBJ2-5
V: TRBV7-2
CDR3: CASSFSGGEETQYF
DNA: TGTGCCAGCAGCTTTAGCGGAGGGGAGGAGACCCAGTACTTC

size: NA
D: NA
J: TRBJ2-7
V: TRBV27
CDR3: CASSLQAGQNYEQYF
DNA: TGTGCCAGCAGTTTACAGGCGGGACAAAACTACGAGCAGTACTTC

size: NA
D: TRBD2
J: TRBJ2-1
V: TRBV10-3
CDR3: CAISPQTSGEYNEQFF
DNA: TGTGCCATCAGTCCCCAGACTAGCGGAGAATACAATGAGCAGTTCTTC

size: NA
D: TRBD1
J: TRBJ2-1
V: TRBV7-3
CDR3: CASSFGQGNEQFF
DNA: TGTGCCAGCAGCTTCGGACAGGGGAATGAGCAGTTCTTC

size: NA
D: NA
J: TRBJ1-2
V: TRBV24-1
CDR3: CATSLTGYGYTF
DNA: TGTGCCACCAGTCTGACGGGCTATGGCTACACCTTC

size: medium-sized
D: TRBD2
J: TRBJ2-2
V: TRBV7-6
CDR3: CASSLAGAGGSGELFF
DNA: TGTGCCAGCAGCTTAGCCGGGGCGGGAGGATCCGGGGAGCTGTTTTTT

size: NA
D: NA
J: TRBJ1-6
V: TRBV12-3/TRBV12-4
CDR3: CASSFGGNQNSPLHF
DNA: TGTGCCAGCAGTTTCGGCGGGAACCAAAATTCACCCCTCCACTTT

size: few
D: NA
J: TRBJ2-5
V: TRBV20-1
CDR3: CSARVSGSQETQYF
DNA: TGCAGTGCTAGAGTCTCAGGGTCTCAAGAGACCCAGTACTTC

size: NA
D: NA
J: TRBJ1-6
V: TRBV10-3
CDR3: CAISRGGDYNSPLHF
DNA: TGTGCCATCAGCAGGGGAGGGGATTATAATTCACCCCTCCACTTT

size: few
D: TRBD2
J: TRBJ2-7
V: TRBV5-4
CDR3: CASSWSSSGSNEQYF
DNA: TGTGCCAGCAGCTGGTCCTCTAGCGGGAGTAACGAGCAGTACTTC